This T cell receptor beta chain was captured in a study of blood T cells in healthy people across ages. This CDR3 has 12 residues. The germline V gene encodes CDR1 DFQATT and CDR2 SNEGSKA (reference sequence). The V gene lost 7 bases and the J gene lost 5 bases, with 11 bases spanning the gap. For the second PCR, which ran for roughly 6 to 12 cycles, a sample-barcoded 5' primer and a J-beta primer mix were used. TCRdb recomputed calls from the 5' RACE reads with MiXCR, one row per CDR3 protein. The table has around 500,000 distinct CDR3 sequences, about 26% seen once. This same sample was also taken into another study, of T cells of mothers and their children.

Input material: blood. This chain links TRBV20-1 with TRBJ1-4; D perhaps matches TRBD1 (5 bases). The source of this sequence is a boy younger than 10 in good health. CDR3 nucleotides: TGCAGTGGGCAGGGCAAGAATGAAAAACTGTTTTTT. It encodes CSGQGKNEKLFF.